A selection of T cell receptor beta chains follows, all from one sample in a study of cytomegalovirus exposure and HLA in healthy donors. Sequencing was performed with immunoSEQ multiplex PCR; in TCRdb, only in-frame clones are kept and a portion is missing. Of some 80,000 clones in the sample, roughly 95% were seen once. Sequenced material: PBMCs. These receptors all stem from a man aged 18 to 30 in good health and CMV-seropositive. The CDR3 runs from the conserved cysteine through the conserved F or W. A D gene is named only where the DNA matches it firmly. Clone size is not always given. Where it is, it says once, few, many or a class for expanded clones.

clone_size	v_call	d_call	j_call	cdr3_aa	cdr3_nt
NA	TRBV27	TRBD2	TRBJ2-3	CASSRLGLAGGGSGTDTQYF	TGTGCCAGCAGCAGACTTGGCCTAGCGGGAGGGGGGTCCGGCACAGATACGCAGTATTTT
NA	TRBV27	NA	TRBJ1-1	CASSNMNTEAFF	TGTGCCAGCAGTAACATGAACACTGAAGCTTTCTTT
NA	TRBV21-1	NA	TRBJ1-2	CASSNKANRHYGYTF	TGTGCCAGCAGCAACAAAGCAAACAGGCACTATGGCTACACCTTC
NA	TRBV10-2	NA	TRBJ2-7	CASSESNRGAYEQYF	TGCGCCAGCAGTGAGTCGAACCGGGGGGCATACGAGCAGTACTTC
NA	TRBV6-4	TRBD1	TRBJ1-1	CASRGTGIDTEAFF	TGTGCCAGCAGGGGGACAGGGATTGACACTGAAGCTTTCTTT
NA	TRBV19	NA	TRBJ1-2	CASSIQGLYYGYTF	TGTGCCAGTAGTATACAGGGCTTATACTATGGCTACACCTTC
NA	TRBV2	NA	TRBJ2-1	CASTQKARFLNEQFF	TGTGCCAGCACCCAGAAGGCTAGGTTTCTGAATGAGCAGTTCTTC
NA	TRBV29-1	TRBD1	TRBJ1-1	CSFSGTAMNTEAFF	TGCAGCTTCTCCGGGACAGCTATGAACACTGAAGCTTTCTTT
NA	TRBV15	TRBD1	TRBJ1-4	CATSREGQTSEKLFF	TGTGCCACCAGCAGAGAGGGACAGACAAGTGAAAAACTGTTTTTT
NA	TRBV7-2	NA	TRBJ1-5	CASSLAGGYRNQPQHF	TGTGCCAGCAGCTTAGCAGGCGGATACCGCAATCAGCCCCAGCATTTT
NA	TRBV29-1	TRBD1	TRBJ1-3	CSVETGPQPTIYF	TGCAGCGTCGAGACAGGGCCCCAGCCCACCATATATTTT
NA	TRBV9	NA	TRBJ2-4	CASSVGGADIQYF	TGTGCCAGCAGCGTAGGGGGCGCGGACATTCAGTACTTC
NA	TRBV11-2	TRBD1	TRBJ2-7	CASSFRRDRAYEQYF	TGTGCCAGCAGCTTTCGCCGGGACAGGGCCTACGAGCAGTACTTC
NA	TRBV6-5	TRBD1	TRBJ1-5	CASSPDRGNQPQHF	TGTGCCAGCAGTCCCGACAGGGGTAATCAGCCCCAGCATTTT
NA	TRBV2	NA	TRBJ1-2	CASSDGGAYGYTF	TGTGCCAGCAGTGATGGCGGGGCATACGGCTACACCTTC
NA	TRBV11-3	TRBD2	TRBJ2-1	CASSPSAGAGEQFF	TGTGCCAGCAGTCCGTCGGCGGGAGCGGGTGAGCAGTTCTTC
once	TRBV11-2	NA	TRBJ1-5	CASSPAGYSQPQHF	TGTGCCAGCAGCCCCGCGGGGTACAGTCAGCCCCAGCATTTT
NA	TRBV30	TRBD2	TRBJ2-1	CAWSASGGSGTLLYNEQFF	TGTGCCTGGAGTGCTAGTGGTGGTAGCGGGACCCTTCTCTACAATGAGCAGTTCTTC
NA	TRBV19	NA	TRBJ2-3	CASSIIGDTLTDTQYF	TGTGCCAGTAGTATAATTGGGGACACCCTCACAGATACGCAGTATTTT
NA	TRBV4-1	TRBD2	TRBJ2-2	CASSPPRGTGELFF	TGCGCCAGCAGCCCTCCGCGGGGGACCGGGGAGCTGTTTTTT
NA	TRBV28	TRBD2	TRBJ2-1	CASSSGTSGSSYNEQFF	TGTGCCAGCAGTTCTGGGACTAGCGGGAGCTCCTACAATGAGCAGTTCTTC
NA	TRBV7-3	NA	TRBJ2-1	CASSLSSSDEQFF	TGTGCCAGCAGCTTATCTAGTTCGGATGAGCAGTTCTTC
NA	TRBV27	NA	TRBJ1-1	CASRGTTAMNTEAFF	TGTGCCAGCAGGGGGACAACCGCTATGAACACTGAAGCTTTCTTT
NA	TRBV28	NA	TRBJ2-5	CASKASGPAKETQYF	TGTGCCAGCAAGGCAAGCGGGCCAGCCAAAGAGACCCAGTACTTC
once	TRBV6-5	TRBD1	TRBJ2-5	CASRPDRGRRETQYF	TGTGCCAGCAGACCGGACAGGGGGCGCAGAGAGACCCAGTACTTC
NA	TRBV27	TRBD1	TRBJ2-5	CASSLSWAGGLETQYF	TGTGCCAGCAGTTTATCGTGGGCAGGGGGCCTGGAGACCCAGTACTTC
NA	TRBV11-2	NA	TRBJ1-1	CASSLGGQGIFTEAFF	TGTGCCAGCAGCTTAGGGGGCCAGGGTATCTTCACTGAAGCTTTCTTT
NA	TRBV2	TRBD2	TRBJ2-2	CASRGLAGGSNTGELFF	TGTGCCAGCAGAGGACTAGCGGGAGGCTCGAACACCGGGGAGCTGTTTTTT
NA	TRBV27	TRBD1	TRBJ1-5	CASGDSPSNQPQHF	TGTGCCAGCGGGGACAGCCCCAGCAATCAGCCCCAGCATTTT
NA	TRBV7-9	NA	TRBJ2-1	CASSFSVYNEQFF	TGTGCCAGCAGCTTCTCAGTCTACAATGAGCAGTTCTTC
NA	TRBV19	TRBD1	TRBJ2-3	CASSTRQGETDTQYF	TGTGCCAGTAGTACCCGACAGGGGGAAACAGATACGCAGTATTTT
NA	TRBV29-1	NA	TRBJ1-1	CSVGAAGEGSEAFF	TGCAGCGTCGGGGCCGCAGGGGAAGGGAGTGAAGCTTTCTTT
NA	TRBV30	NA	TRBJ2-5	CAFGGRETQYF	TGTGCCTTCGGAGGGCGGGAGACCCAGTACTTC
NA	TRBV29-1	TRBD2	TRBJ2-1	CSVASGGNEQFF	TGCAGCGTTGCTAGCGGGGGGAATGAGCAGTTCTTC
NA	TRBV7-6	TRBD1	TRBJ2-3	CASSLASDRATRKSPSDTQYF	TGTGCCAGCAGCTTAGCTTCGGACAGGGCGACTAGAAAGTCCCCTTCAGATACGCAGTATTTT
NA	TRBV21-1	NA	TRBJ1-2	CAEPVVGCKGNDYTF	TGTGCCGAGCCAGTAGTTGGGTGTAAGGGGAACGACTACACCTTC
NA	TRBV30	TRBD1	TRBJ1-5	CAWTRDREGPQHF	TGTGCCTGGACCCGGGACAGGGAGGGTCCCCAGCATTTT
few	TRBV15	NA	TRBJ2-7	CATSRSPGPGEEQYF	TGTGCCACCAGCAGATCCCCCGGGCCAGGGGAAGAGCAGTACTTC
NA	TRBV16	NA	TRBJ1-1	CASSQSDTNTEAFF	TGTGCCAGCAGCCAATCGGACACGAACACTGAAGCTTTCTTT
NA	TRBV4-1	TRBD1	TRBJ1-2	CASSQARVTTGATDYGYTF	TGCGCCAGCAGCCAAGCCCGGGTTACAACAGGGGCCACTGACTATGGCTACACCTTC